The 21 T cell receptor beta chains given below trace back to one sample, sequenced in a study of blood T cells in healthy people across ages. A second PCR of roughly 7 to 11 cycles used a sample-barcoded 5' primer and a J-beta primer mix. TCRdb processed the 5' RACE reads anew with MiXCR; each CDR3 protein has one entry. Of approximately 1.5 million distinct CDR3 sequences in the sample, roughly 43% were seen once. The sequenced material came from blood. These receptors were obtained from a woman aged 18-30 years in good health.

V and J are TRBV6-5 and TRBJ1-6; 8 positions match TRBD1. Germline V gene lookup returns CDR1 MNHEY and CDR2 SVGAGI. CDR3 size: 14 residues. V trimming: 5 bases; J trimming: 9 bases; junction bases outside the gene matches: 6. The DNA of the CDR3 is TGTGCCAGCAGTCGGACAGGGATAGGTTCACCCCTCCACTTT. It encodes CASSRTGIGSPLHF.

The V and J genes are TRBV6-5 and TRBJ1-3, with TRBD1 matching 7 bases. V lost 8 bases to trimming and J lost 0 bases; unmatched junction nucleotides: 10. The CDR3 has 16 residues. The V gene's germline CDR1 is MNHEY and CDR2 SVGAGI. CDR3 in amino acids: CASARRGTASGNTIYF. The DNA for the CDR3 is TGTGCCAGCGCCCGCAGGGGGACGGCCTCTGGAAACACCATATATTTT.

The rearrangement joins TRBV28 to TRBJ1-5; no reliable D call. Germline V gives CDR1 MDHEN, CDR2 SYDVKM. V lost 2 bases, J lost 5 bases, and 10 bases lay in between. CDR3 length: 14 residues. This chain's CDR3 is CASSLGQVYQPQHF. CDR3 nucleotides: TGTGCCAGCAGTTTAGGGCAGGTTTATCAGCCCCAGCATTTT. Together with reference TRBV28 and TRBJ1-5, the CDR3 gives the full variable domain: DVKVTQSSRYLVKRTGEKVFLECVQDMDHENMFWYRQDPGLGLRLIYFSYDVKMKEKGDIPEGYSVSREKKERFSLILESASTNQTSMYLCASSLGQVYQPQHFGDGTRLSIL.

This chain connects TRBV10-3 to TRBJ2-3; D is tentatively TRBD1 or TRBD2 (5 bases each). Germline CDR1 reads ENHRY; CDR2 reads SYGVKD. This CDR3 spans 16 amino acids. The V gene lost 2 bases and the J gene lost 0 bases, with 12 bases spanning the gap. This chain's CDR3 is CAISETGRGSTDTQYF. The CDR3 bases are TGTGCCATCAGTGAGACGGGGCGAGGGAGCACAGATACGCAGTATTTT.

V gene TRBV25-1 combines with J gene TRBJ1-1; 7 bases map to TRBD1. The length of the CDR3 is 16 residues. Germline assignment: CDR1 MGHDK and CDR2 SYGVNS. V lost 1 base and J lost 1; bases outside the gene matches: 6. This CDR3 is CASSEWATGKNTEAFF. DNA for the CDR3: TGTGCCAGCAGTGAATGGGCGACAGGGAAGAACACTGAAGCTTTCTTT.

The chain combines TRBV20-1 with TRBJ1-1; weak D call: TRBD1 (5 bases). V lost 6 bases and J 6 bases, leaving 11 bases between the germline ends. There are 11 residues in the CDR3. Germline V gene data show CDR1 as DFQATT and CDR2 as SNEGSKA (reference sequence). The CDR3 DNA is TGCAGTGCCCTGGTGGGGGCTGAAGCTTTCTTT. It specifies CSALVGAEAFF.

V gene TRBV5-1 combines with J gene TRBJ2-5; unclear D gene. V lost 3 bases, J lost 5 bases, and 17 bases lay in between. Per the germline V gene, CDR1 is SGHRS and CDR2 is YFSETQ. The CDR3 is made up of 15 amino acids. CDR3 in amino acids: CASSCHQVSWETQYF. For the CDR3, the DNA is TGCGCCAGCAGCTGTCACCAGGTGTCTTGGGAGACCCAGTACTTC.

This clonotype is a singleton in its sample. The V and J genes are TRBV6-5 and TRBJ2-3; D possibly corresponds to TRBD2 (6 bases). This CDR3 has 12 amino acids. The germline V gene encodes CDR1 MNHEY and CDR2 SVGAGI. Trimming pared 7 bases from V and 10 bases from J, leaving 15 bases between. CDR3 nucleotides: TGTGCCAGCACCCAGGCCGGGGGTTCGCAGTATTTT. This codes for CASTQAGGSQYF.

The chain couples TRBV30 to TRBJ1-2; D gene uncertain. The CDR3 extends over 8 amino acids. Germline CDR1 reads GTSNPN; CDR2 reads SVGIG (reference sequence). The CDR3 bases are TGTGCTGGCGGTGGCTACACCTTC. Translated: CAGGGYTF.

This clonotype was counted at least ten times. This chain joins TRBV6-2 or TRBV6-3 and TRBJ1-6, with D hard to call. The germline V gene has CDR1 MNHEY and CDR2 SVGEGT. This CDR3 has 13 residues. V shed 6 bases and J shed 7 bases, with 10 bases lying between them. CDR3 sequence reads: CASSQGRNSPLHF. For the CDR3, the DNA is TGTGCCAGCAGCCAAGGTCGGAATTCACCCCTCCACTTT.

The DNA for the CDR3 is TGTGCCAGCAGCCAAGTGGGCGGCAGCTCCTACAATGAGCAGTACTTC. It codes for CASSQVGGSSYNEQYF. This chain connects TRBV4-2 to TRBJ2-5, with D unclear. V was pared by 1 base and J by 11 bases, with 23 bases between. The length of the CDR3 is 16 residues. Per the germline V gene, CDR1 is LGHNA and CDR2 is YNFKEQ.

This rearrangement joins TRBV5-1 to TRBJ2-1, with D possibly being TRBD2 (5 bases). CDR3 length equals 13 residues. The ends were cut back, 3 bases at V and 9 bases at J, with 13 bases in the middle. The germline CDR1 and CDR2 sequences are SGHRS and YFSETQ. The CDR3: CASSSLNGVEQFF. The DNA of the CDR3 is TGCGCCAGCAGCTCCCTCAACGGGGTTGAGCAGTTCTTC. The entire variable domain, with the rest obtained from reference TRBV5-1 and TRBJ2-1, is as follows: KAGVTQTPRYLIKTRGQQVTLSCSPISGHRSVSWYQQTPGQGLQFLFEYFSETQRNKGNFPGRFSGRQFSNSRSEMNVSTLELGDSALYLCASSSLNGVEQFFGPGTRLTVL.

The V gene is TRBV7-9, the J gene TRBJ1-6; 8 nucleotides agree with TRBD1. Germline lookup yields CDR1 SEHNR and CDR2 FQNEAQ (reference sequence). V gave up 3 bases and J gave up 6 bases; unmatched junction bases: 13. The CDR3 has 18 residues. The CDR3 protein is CASSFSYGRGLGNSPLHF. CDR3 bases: TGTGCCAGCAGCTTCTCCTACGGCAGGGGGCTGGGTAATTCACCCCTCCACTTT.

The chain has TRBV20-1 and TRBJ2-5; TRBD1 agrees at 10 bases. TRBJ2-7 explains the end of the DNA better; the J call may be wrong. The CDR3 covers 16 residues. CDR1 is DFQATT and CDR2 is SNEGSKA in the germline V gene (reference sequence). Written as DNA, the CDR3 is TGCAGTGCTAGAGATTGGACCGGGACAGGGGCGGGCGAGCAGTACTTC. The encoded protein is CSARDWTGTGAGEQYF.

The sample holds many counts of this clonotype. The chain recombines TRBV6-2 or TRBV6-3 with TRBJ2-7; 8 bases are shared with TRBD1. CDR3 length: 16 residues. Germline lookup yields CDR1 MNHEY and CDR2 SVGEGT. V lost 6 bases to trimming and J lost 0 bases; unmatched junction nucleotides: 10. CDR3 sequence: CASRQLGQGISYEQYF. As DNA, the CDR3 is TGTGCCAGCAGACAACTCGGACAGGGAATCTCCTACGAGCAGTACTTC.

Here the CDR3 DNA reads TGTGCCAGCATAAGGGACAGTAATTCACCCCTCCACTTT. It encodes CASIRDSNSPLHF. The chain combines TRBV28 with TRBJ1-6; 7 nucleotides line up with TRBD1. The length of the CDR3 is 13 residues. The V segment lost 7 bases and the J segment 6 bases; nucleotides outside the gene matches: 3. CDR1 MDHEN and CDR2 SYDVKM come from the germline V gene.

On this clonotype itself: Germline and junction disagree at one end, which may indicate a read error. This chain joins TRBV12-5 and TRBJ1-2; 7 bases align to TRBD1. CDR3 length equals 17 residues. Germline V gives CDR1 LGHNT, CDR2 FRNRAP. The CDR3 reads CASGLVFRTGRNWGYTF. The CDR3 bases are TGCGCTAGTGGTTTGGTATTTAGGACAGGAAGAAATTGGGGATACACCTTC.

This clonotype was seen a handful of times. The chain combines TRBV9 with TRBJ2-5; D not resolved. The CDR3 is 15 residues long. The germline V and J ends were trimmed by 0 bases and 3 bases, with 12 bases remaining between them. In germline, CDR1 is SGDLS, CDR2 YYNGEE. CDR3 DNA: TGTGCCAGCAGCGTAGAAGGGAACAGCAAAGAGACCCAGTACTTC. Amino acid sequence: CASSVEGNSKETQYF.

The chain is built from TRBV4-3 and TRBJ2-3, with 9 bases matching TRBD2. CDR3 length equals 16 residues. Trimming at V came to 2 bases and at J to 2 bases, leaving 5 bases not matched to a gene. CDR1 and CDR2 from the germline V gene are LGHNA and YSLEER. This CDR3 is CASSQYSSGTTDTQYF. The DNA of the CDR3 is TGCGCCAGCAGCCAATATTCTAGCGGGACCACAGATACGCAGTATTTT.

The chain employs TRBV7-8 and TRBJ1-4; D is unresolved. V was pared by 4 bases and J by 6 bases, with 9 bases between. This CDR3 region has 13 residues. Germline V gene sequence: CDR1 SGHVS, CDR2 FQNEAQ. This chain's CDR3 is CASSWSLDEKLFF. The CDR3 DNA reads TGTGCCAGCAGCTGGTCGTTGGATGAAAAACTGTTTTTT. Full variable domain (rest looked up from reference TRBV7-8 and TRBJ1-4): GAGVSQSPRYKVAKRGQDVALRCDPISGHVSLFWYQQALGQGPEFLTYFQNEAQLDKSGLPSDRFFAERPEGSVSTLKIQRTQQEDSAVYLCASSWSLDEKLFFGSGTQLSVL.

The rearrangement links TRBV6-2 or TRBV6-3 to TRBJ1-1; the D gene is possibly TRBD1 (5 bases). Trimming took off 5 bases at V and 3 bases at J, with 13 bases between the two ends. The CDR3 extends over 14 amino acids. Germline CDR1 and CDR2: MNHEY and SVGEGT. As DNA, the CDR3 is TGTGCCAGCAGTCAAAGGGGCAGCTACACTGAAGCTTTCTTT. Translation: CASSQRGSYTEAFF.